These T cell receptor beta chains were read from a single sample in a study of T cells in Graves' hyperthyroidism and ophthalmopathy. TCRdb re-called the multiplex PCR reads with MiXCR, one entry per CDR3 protein. The sample carries over 500,000 distinct CDR3 sequences, about 16% recorded once. The sequenced sample consisted of blood. These receptor sequences come from a woman under 40 with Graves' ophthalmopathy. Each CDR3 is given without its conserved first and last residue.

j_gene: TRBJ2-5
len: 15
v_gene: TRBV11-1
CDR3aa: ASSPSGSSGPQETQY

j_gene: TRBJ1-1
len: 11
v_gene: TRBV13
CDR3aa: ASSLAGGPEAF

j_gene: TRBJ2-2
len: 17
v_gene: TRBV5-1
CDR3aa: ASSTSLTSLPSNTGELS

j_gene: TRBJ2-7
len: 11
v_gene: TRBV28
CDR3aa: ASRGRAVYEQY

j_gene: TRBJ2-1
len: 17
v_gene: TRBV13
CDR3aa: ASRGPQVPPSGSLNEQF

j_gene: TRBJ2-7
len: 12
v_gene: TRBV19
CDR3aa: ASSSSGQSYEQY

j_gene: TRBJ2-3
len: 11
v_gene: TRBV18
CDR3aa: ASSPQGTDTQY

j_gene: TRBJ2-7
len: 13
v_gene: TRBV4-2
CDR3aa: ASSPRLGGSYEQY

j_gene: TRBJ1-5
len: 17
v_gene: TRBV27
CDR3aa: ASSFYRWDRGLGNQPQH

j_gene: TRBJ2-7
len: 12
v_gene: TRBV6-1
CDR3aa: ASSENSNPDEQY

j_gene: TRBJ1-6
len: 12
v_gene: TRBV30
CDR3aa: AWSVELGNSPLH

j_gene: TRBJ2-1
len: 15
v_gene: TRBV5-1
CDR3aa: ASSLRGLAGYNNEQF

j_gene: TRBJ1-5
len: 11
v_gene: TRBV6-2/TRBV6-3
CDR3aa: ASRGDKNQPQH

j_gene: TRBJ2-3
len: 12
v_gene: TRBV6-2/TRBV6-3
CDR3aa: ASSYGAETDTQY

j_gene: TRBJ1-3
len: 14
v_gene: TRBV6-5
CDR3aa: ASSYSGRFSGNTIY